Sequencing of this T cell receptor beta chain was carried out in a study of shared clonotypes between healthy human individuals. Profiling relied on immunoSEQ multiplex PCR, and the TCRdb table lists in-frame clones only, not all of them. The data show some 1,100,000 clones, with about 84% seen just once and roughly 0.56% held by the top ten. Donation came from healthy HIV-negative adults that had no recent acute infections or vaccinations. Sample: memory CD4+ T cells from PBMCs. Documented subset: CD45RA-negative fraction. This sequence was found in a man aged 18-30 years in good health. Some clones in this sample may be carry-over from other donors' samples.

CDR3 residues: CASSRDRGRYTEAFF. CDR3 sequence (DNA): TGTGCCAGCAGCCGCGACAGGGGACGGTACACTGAAGCTTTCTTT. The chain recombines TRBV7-2 with TRBJ1-1; 8 bases map to TRBD1. CDR1 is SGHTA, CDR2 FQGNSA, per germline. Unmatched junction bases numbered 8, after V lost 5 bases and J lost 3 bases. The CDR3 is 15 amino acids.